The 24 T cell receptor beta chains reported below all come from one sample, sequenced in a study of T cell responses to AZD1222 COVID-19 vaccine (dated by TCRdb to 2020 to 2022). The library was obtained by the immunoSEQ multiplex PCR assay. Here the immuneACCESS table is served through TCRdb, limited to in-frame sequences with V and J called. Missing clones are a known gap in these copies; in checked studies unresolved V genes cover under half, and the rest lacks a known reason. The sample table shows about 150,000 clones, and 90% are seen once. Roughly 3.1% of the sample goes to the ten largest clones. According to the study, the label for this sample's time point signals: about 28 days (+/-7) after the second vaccine dose. The source was peripheral blood, collected 28 days after the second AZD1222 dose. Receptor source: an adult who received the AZD1222 COVID-19 vaccine.

The chain links TRBV7-9 to TRBJ1-2, with D possibly being TRBD1 (5 bases). Trimming cost V 8 bases and J 4 bases, with 26 bases left between them. In germline, CDR1 is SEHNR, CDR2 FQNEAQ (reference sequence). This CDR3 contains 17 residues. The CDR3 loop reads CASVREGTELLAYGYTF. The CDR3 DNA sequence: TGTGCCAGCGTTAGGGAAGGGACCGAACTGCTTGCCTATGGCTACACCTTC.

The V gene is TRBV19, the J gene TRBJ2-3; maybe TRBD2 (7 bases). The CDR3 totals 12 residues. Germline lookup yields CDR1 LNHDA and CDR2 SQIVND (reference sequence). The V end lost 7 bases, the J end lost 9 bases, and 14 bases lay between the germline ends. The CDR3 reads CASTSRGGTQYF. The CDR3, as DNA: TGTGCCAGTACCTCCAGGGGAGGGACGCAGTATTTT.

The chain couples TRBV4-2 to TRBJ2-1; 7 bases agree with TRBD2. The CDR3 runs to 14 residues. Germline loops: CDR1 LGHNA, CDR2 YNFKEQ. J was trimmed by 10 bases and V by 0 bases; bases with no gene match: 6. CDR3 nucleotide sequence: TGTGCCAGCAGCCAAGAGGCGCTAGCGGTCGAGCAGTTCTTC. Translation gives CASSQEALAVEQFF.

CDR3 sequence reads: CATPGQAEEPQHF. The DNA of the CDR3 is TGTGCCACCCCGGGGCAAGCTGAGGAGCCCCAGCATTTT. The rearrangement links TRBV24-1 to TRBJ1-5; D might be TRBD1 (5 bases). CDR3 length: 13 amino acids. Between the trimmed V and J ends, which lost 9 bases and 8 bases, there was a span of 16 bases. Per germline, CDR1 KGHDR and CDR2 SFDVKD.

The chain has TRBV5-1 and TRBJ2-2, with a possible D match to TRBD2 (6 bases). The V end lost 0 bases, the J end lost 0 bases, and 15 bases lay between the germline ends. The germline CDR1 and CDR2 sequences are SGHRS and YFSETQ. The CDR3 covers 18 residues. CDR3 region: CASSLGVLARTNTGELFF. CDR3 bases: TGCGCCAGCAGCTTGGGGGTCCTAGCGCGAACGAACACCGGGGAGCTGTTTTTT.

This clone has more than one count but fewer than ten. The V call is TRBV5-4, the J call TRBJ2-2; D assignment may be TRBD1 or TRBD2 (5 bases each). Deletions cut 7 bases from V and 6 bases from J, with 13 bases between. CDR3 length equals 13 residues. From germline, CDR1 is SGHNT and CDR2 YYREEE (reference sequence). The CDR3 nucleotides read TGTGCCAGCGCAGAGGGGCAACCCGGGGAGCTGTTTTTT. Translation: CASAEGQPGELFF.

In its sample, this clone was seen a few times. This chain uses TRBV5-1 with TRBJ1-2, with 9 bases matching TRBD1. Trimming took 4 bases from V and 2 from J; bases not matched to a gene: 12. The CDR3 consists of 17 residues. Per germline, CDR1 SGHRS and CDR2 YFSETQ. The CDR3 protein is CASSLTPPGQGNYGYTF. CDR3 nucleotides: TGCGCCAGCAGCCTTACACCACCGGGACAGGGAAACTATGGCTACACCTTC.

This clone was detected once. The CDR3 loop is CASSSVGGSYEQYF. The CDR3 DNA reads as TGTGCCAGCAGCAGCGTGGGCGGCTCCTACGAGCAGTACTTC. The chain couples TRBV7-9 to TRBJ2-7; no clear D gene. Trimming cost V 5 bases and J 0 bases, with 11 bases left between them. Germline assignment: CDR1 SEHNR and CDR2 FQNEAQ (reference sequence). This CDR3 has 14 amino acids.

The J gene is TRBJ1-1, the V gene TRBV20-1, with D unresolved. The CDR3 length is 11 residues. Germline loops: CDR1 DFQATT, CDR2 SNEGSKA (reference sequence). The germline V and J ends were trimmed by 1 base and 3 bases, with 3 bases remaining between them. The CDR3 sequence: CSARGDTEAFF. In nucleotides, the CDR3 is TGCAGTGCTAGAGGGGACACTGAAGCTTTCTTT.

This chain connects TRBV15 to TRBJ2-2, with 13 bases that match TRBD2. Germline CDR1 is LNHNV and CDR2 is YYDKDF (reference sequence). CDR3 length: 17 residues. The V gene end was trimmed by 4 bases and the J gene end by 5 bases; junction bases not matched to a gene: 7. This CDR3 reads CATSKDGLAGETGELFF. The CDR3, as DNA: TGTGCCACCAGCAAAGACGGACTAGCGGGAGAGACCGGGGAGCTGTTTTTT.

The rearrangement links TRBV7-9 to TRBJ1-2; 9 nucleotides line up with TRBD1. V dropped 4 bases and J dropped 7; count of bases not matched to a gene: 10. The CDR3 loop spans 15 amino acids. Germline CDR1 SEHNR, CDR2 FQNEAQ (reference sequence). Written as DNA, the CDR3 is TGTGCCAGCAGCTCCGGACAGGGGCACATACCTGGCTACACCTTC. It encodes CASSSGQGHIPGYTF.

The chain carries TRBV11-2 and TRBJ1-2; the match to TRBD1 covers 8 bases. This CDR3 contains 15 residues. With V trimmed by 1 base and J by 7 bases, 8 bases remained unmatched. Germline V gene sequence: CDR1 SGHAT, CDR2 FQNNGV. CDR3 region: CASSLGSRQGRGYTF. CDR3 in DNA: TGTGCCAGCAGCTTAGGTTCCCGACAGGGGCGTGGCTACACCTTC. The whole variable domain, filled in from reference TRBV11-2 and TRBJ1-2, reads EAGVAQSPRYKIIEKRQSVAFWCNPISGHATLYWYQQILGQGPKLLIQFQNNGVVDDSQLPKDRFSAERLKGVDSTLKIQPAKLEDSAVYLCASSLGSRQGRGYTFGSGTRLTVV.

The chain recombines TRBV27 with TRBJ1-1, with 9 bases that match TRBD1. Trimming removed 5 bases from V and 7 bases from J; junction bases left unmatched: 14. This CDR3 has 16 amino acids. Looked up from germline, CDR1 is MNHEY and CDR2 is SMNVEV (reference sequence). The CDR3 sequence: CASSPWPGTGIGEAFF. Here the CDR3 DNA reads TGTGCCAGCAGTCCCTGGCCCGGGACAGGGATAGGTGAAGCTTTCTTT.

This chain uses TRBV5-8 with TRBJ2-2; D possibly matches TRBD1 or TRBD2 (5 bases each). Germline lookup yields CDR1 SGHTS and CDR2 YDEGEE. V lost 0 bases and J 2 bases, leaving 11 bases between the germline ends. This CDR3 has 16 amino acids. In DNA form, the CDR3 reads TGTGCCAGCAGCTTGGTGGGGACCCCAAACACCGGGGAGCTGTTTTTT. As protein: CASSLVGTPNTGELFF.

J is TRBJ2-2 and V is TRBV7-8; D is perhaps TRBD1 (6 bases). CDR1 SGHVS and CDR2 FQNEAQ come from the germline V gene. There are 15 residues in the CDR3. V was trimmed by 0 bases and J by 3 bases, leaving 8 bases between them. The CDR3 reads CASSLAGGDTGELFF. CDR3 nucleotide sequence: TGTGCCAGCAGCTTAGCTGGGGGCGACACCGGGGAGCTGTTTTTT.

This chain joins TRBV19 and TRBJ1-1, with no clear D. V lost 6 bases and J lost 0, with 14 bases in between. CDR3 length equals 15 residues. Germline assignment: CDR1 LNHDA and CDR2 SQIVND (reference sequence). The CDR3 spells CASRSRQGMNTEAFF. CDR3 bases: TGTGCCAGTAGATCTCGTCAAGGGATGAACACTGAAGCTTTCTTT.

The rearrangement joins TRBV7-2 to TRBJ2-1; no reliable D call. Germline CDR1 reads SGHTA; CDR2 reads FQGNSA. Trimming pared 5 bases from V and 7 bases from J, leaving 12 bases between. The CDR3 loop spans 13 amino acids. This CDR3 is CASSRPAENEQFF. CDR3 DNA sequence: TGTGCCAGCAGCCGCCCCGCTGAGAATGAGCAGTTCTTC.

The chain carries TRBV2 and TRBJ1-4, with D perhaps TRBD1 (5 bases). Germline CDR1 and CDR2: SNHLY and FYNNEI. CDR3 size: 14 residues. The V and J ends lost 8 bases and 5 bases respectively, with 15 bases between them. CDR3 loop: CASEGRLGNEKLFF. Written as DNA, the CDR3 is TGTGCCAGCGAGGGGCGGCTGGGGAATGAAAAACTGTTTTTT.

The J gene is TRBJ1-4, the V gene TRBV7-2; D perhaps matches TRBD1 (5 bases). Germline CDR1 reads SGHTA; CDR2 reads FQGNSA. The V gene lost 2 bases and the J gene lost 3 bases, with 7 bases spanning the gap. This CDR3 has 14 amino acids. CDR3 protein: CASSLQGSNEKLFF. As DNA, the CDR3 is TGTGCCAGCAGCTTACAGGGATCTAATGAAAAACTGTTTTTT.

This chain links TRBV5-1 with TRBJ1-2; D remains unclear. The CDR3 is made up of 15 amino acids. The V and J ends lost 0 bases and 0 bases respectively, with 9 bases between them. Germline CDR1 is SGHRS and CDR2 is YFSETQ. CDR3 region: CASSLAFGANYGYTF. CDR3 DNA sequence: TGCGCCAGCAGCTTGGCCTTTGGGGCTAACTATGGCTACACCTTC.

The V and J genes are TRBV6-5 and TRBJ2-1, with TRBD2 matching 11 bases. With 1 base clipped from V and 8 bases from J, the junction kept 7 bases outside the gene matches. The CDR3 is 16 residues long. The V gene's germline CDR1 is MNHEY and CDR2 SVGAGI. CDR3 nucleotides: TGTGCCAGCAGTTACTATACCGGACTAGCGGGCCATGAGCAGTTCTTC. Translation: CASSYYTGLAGHEQFF.

V gene TRBV7-9 combines with J gene TRBJ2-7; the match to TRBD1 covers 11 bases. The CDR3 spans 16 residues. The V gene's germline CDR1 is SEHNR and CDR2 FQNEAQ (reference sequence). V lost 5 bases, J lost 0 bases, and 6 bases stayed unmatched. CDR3: CASSGLGTGGSYEQYF. CDR3 nucleotide sequence: TGTGCCAGCAGCGGGCTAGGGACAGGGGGCTCCTACGAGCAGTACTTC. The full variable domain, with the rest looked up from reference TRBV7-9 and TRBJ2-7, is DTGVSQNPRHKITKRGQNVTFRCDPISEHNRLYWYRQTLGQGPEFLTYFQNEAQLEKSRLLSDRFSAERPKGSFSTLEIQRTEQGDSAMYLCASSGLGTGGSYEQYFGPGTRLTVT.

The V gene is TRBV2, the J gene TRBJ1-1; 11 bases are shared with TRBD1. V lost 6 bases and J lost 3; bases outside the gene matches: 6. In germline, CDR1 is SNHLY, CDR2 FYNNEI. The length of the CDR3 is 15 residues. CDR3 in DNA: TGTGCCAGCAGCGAAAGGACAGGGGGCTACACTGAAGCTTTCTTT. Translated, it gives CASSERTGGYTEAFF.

This chain joins TRBV2 and TRBJ2-7; D is unresolved. Germline loops: CDR1 SNHLY, CDR2 FYNNEI. CDR3 length: 11 residues. V was pared by 4 bases and J by 7 bases, with 8 bases between. The CDR3 DNA sequence: TGTGCCAGCAGTGGAATGGGGGAGCAGTACTTC. Translating it yields CASSGMGEQYF. Together with reference TRBV2 and TRBJ2-7, the CDR3 gives the full variable domain: EPEVTQTPSHQVTQMGQEVILRCVPISNHLYFYWYRQILGQKVEFLVSFYNNEISEKSEIFDDQFSVERPDGSNFTLKIRSTKLEDSAMYFCASSGMGEQYFGPGTRLTVT.